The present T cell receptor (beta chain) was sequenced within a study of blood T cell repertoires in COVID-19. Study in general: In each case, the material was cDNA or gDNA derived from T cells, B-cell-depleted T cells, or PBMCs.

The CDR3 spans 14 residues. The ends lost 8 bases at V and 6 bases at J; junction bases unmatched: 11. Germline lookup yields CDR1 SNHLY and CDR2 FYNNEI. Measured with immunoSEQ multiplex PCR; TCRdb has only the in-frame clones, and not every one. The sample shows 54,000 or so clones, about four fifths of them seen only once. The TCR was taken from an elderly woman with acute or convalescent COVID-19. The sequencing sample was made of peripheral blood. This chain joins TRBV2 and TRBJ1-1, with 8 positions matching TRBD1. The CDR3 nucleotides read TGTGCCAGCGGACAGGGAGGGACAAAGGCTGAAGCTTTCTTT. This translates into CASGQGGTKAEAFF.